This passage covers 5 T cell receptor beta chains from one sample sequenced in a study of blood T cell repertoires in COVID-19 (dated by TCRdb to about 2020). The library was built by means of the immunoSEQ multiplex PCR assay. TCRdb limited this immuneACCESS table to in-frame rearrangements with V and J called. A share of clones is missing; checked studies link under half to unresolved V genes, and the rest is unexplained. The sample table records a few hundred thousand clones; approximately 90% of these occur just once. The ten biggest clones cover around 2.5% of the sample. The specimen sequenced was PBMCs or T cells enriched from blood (not recorded which). These TCRs come from a woman aged 40 to 50 with acute COVID-19.

The chain uses TRBV5-5 and TRBJ1-3; TRBD1 agrees at 7 bases. The CDR3 extends over 16 amino acids. Germline CDR1 and CDR2: SGHKS and YYEKEE (reference sequence). V trimming: 5 bases; J trimming: 0 bases; junction bases outside the gene matches: 8. As DNA, the CDR3 is TGTGCCAGCAGAACCGGGACAGACCTCTCTGGAAACACCATATATTTT. This codes for CASRTGTDLSGNTIYF.

The V gene is TRBV7-9, the J gene TRBJ2-4; possible D gene TRBD2, 5 bases. The CDR3 has 15 amino acids. Germline V lookup: CDR1 SEHNR, CDR2 FQNEAQ (reference sequence). V dropped 1 base and J dropped 3 bases, with 10 bases sitting between them. Here the CDR3 DNA reads TGTGCCAGCAGCTTAGTATCGGGGAGCAAAAACATTCAGTACTTC. It yields the protein CASSLVSGSKNIQYF.

This chain uses TRBV14 with TRBJ2-7; 10 positions match TRBD1. CDR3 length equals 17 residues. Germline CDR1 reads SGHDN; CDR2 reads FVKESK. V lost 2 bases and J lost 6; bases outside the gene matches: 13. In DNA, the CDR3 is TGTGCCAGCAGCCAATTATTATCCGGGACAGGGGAGGTCGAGCAGTACTTC. Encoded protein: CASSQLLSGTGEVEQYF.

This chain joins TRBV5-8 and TRBJ2-5; D might be TRBD2 (6 bases). The CDR3 is 15 residues long. Trimming pared 0 bases from V and 5 bases from J, leaving 14 bases between. CDR1 is SGHTS, CDR2 YDEGEE, per germline. CDR3 in amino acids: CASSLEGLARETQYF. The CDR3, as DNA: TGTGCCAGCAGCTTGGAGGGACTGGCCCGGGAGACCCAGTACTTC.

This sequence joins TRBV27 and TRBJ2-7; D gene unclear. The germline CDR1 and CDR2 sequences are MNHEY and SMNVEV (reference sequence). The CDR3 is 13 residues long. Trimming shortened V by 6 bases and J by 4 bases, and 13 bases separated the two germline ends. The chain's CDR3 is CASRYNILYEQYF. The CDR3 DNA is TGTGCCAGCAGGTATAACATATTATACGAGCAGTACTTC.